Presented here are 5 T cell receptor beta chains from one specimen sequenced in a study of shared T cell receptors in the human thymus. Sequencing used immunoSEQ multiplex PCR; TCRdb keeps in-frame clones, though not all of them. Altogether about 610,000 clones are present, approximately 88% being singletons, with the ten largest covering 0.0095% to 0.012%. These data also formed part of another study, on human thymus T cells.

What was sequenced was thymocytes. The source of these receptors is a boy under three years old with a congenital heart defect.

The chain carries TRBV29-1 and TRBJ1-1, with 10 positions matching TRBD1. The CDR3 is made up of 15 amino acids. The germline gives CDR1 SQVTM, CDR2 ANQGSEA. V lost 3 bases, J lost 5 bases, and 9 bases stayed unmatched. The CDR3 DNA reads as TGCAGCGTTGACCCCCGGGGGACAGGGGTTACTGAAGCTTTCTTT. This translates into CSVDPRGTGVTEAFF.

V usage is TRBV4-3 and J usage is TRBJ2-1; 13 bases fit TRBD2. Germline V gene lookup returns CDR1 LGHNA and CDR2 YSLEER. The V segment lost 0 bases and the J segment 8 bases; nucleotides outside the gene matches: 16. The CDR3 runs to 20 residues. This chain's CDR3 is CASSQDRTSGRANPGDEQFF. CDR3 in DNA: TGCGCCAGCAGCCAAGATCGAACTAGCGGGAGGGCCAACCCCGGGGATGAGCAGTTCTTC.

The rearrangement links TRBV7-2 to TRBJ1-1, with D unclear. Germline assignment: CDR1 SGHTA and CDR2 FQGNSA. The CDR3 covers 15 residues. Trimming stripped 1 base from V and 0 bases from J, with 9 bases between. CDR3 sequence (DNA): TGTGCCAGCAGCTTAGGCAACAGCTTGAACACTGAAGCTTTCTTT. It yields the protein CASSLGNSLNTEAFF.

The V and J genes are TRBV10-3 and TRBJ2-1; 7 positions match TRBD2. The germline V gene encodes CDR1 ENHRY and CDR2 SYGVKD. The V gene end was trimmed by 10 bases and the J gene end by 4 bases; junction bases not matched to a gene: 10. The CDR3 contains 14 residues. This chain's CDR3 is CARGVAGLYNEQFF. CDR3 DNA: TGTGCCAGGGGGGTAGCGGGCTTATACAATGAGCAGTTCTTC.

This clone occurred once. V usage is TRBV29-1 and J usage is TRBJ2-1; 12 nucleotides align to TRBD1. Germline V gives CDR1 SQVTM, CDR2 ANQGSEA. The J segment lost 6 bases and the V segment lost 6 bases, leaving 12 bases of the junction unmatched. This CDR3 has 16 amino acids. CDR3 sequence: CSVDRDRGLSANEQFF. The CDR3 DNA reads as TGCAGCGTGGACCGGGACAGGGGGCTTAGTGCCAATGAGCAGTTCTTC.